This is a list of T cell receptor beta chains from one sample in a study of shared clonotypes between healthy human individuals. Profiled with immunoSEQ multiplex PCR; TCRdb holds only in-frame clones, not every one. The sample lists about 1.5 million clones, nearly 99% occurring once. The sample taken for sequencing was naive CD4+ T cells sorted from blood. Every receptor here comes from a man aged 25-40 years in good health. Each CDR3 is given with its conserved first and last residue. Each record gives: J gene, V gene, clone size, D gene, CDR3 DNA, CDR3 protein. The D gene is left open where the match is weak. Only some rows state a clone size, as once, few, many or a class for expanded clones.

TRBJ2-7 | TRBV5-1 | . | TRBD1 | TGCGCCAGCAGCTCGGGACAGGGACCATACGAGCAGTACTTC | CASSSGQGPYEQYF
TRBJ2-7 | TRBV5-1 | . | TRBD1 | TGCGCCAGCAGCTATGAAGGGGGGACAGGGTCCTACGAGCAGTACTTC | CASSYEGGTGSYEQYF
TRBJ2-7 | TRBV28 | . | TRBD2 | TGTGCCAGCAGTCAGATTCTGCGGGAGGGCTACGAGCAGTACTTC | CASSQILREGYEQYF
TRBJ1-5 | TRBV2 | . | TRBD1 | TGTGCCAGCAGTGAATGGGTAGGGCAGGGGGGCAATCAGCCCCAGCATTTT | CASSEWVGQGGNQPQHF
TRBJ2-1 | TRBV6-5 | once | . | TGTGCCAGCAATTGGTGCAGGCTTTGGAATGAGCAGTTCTTC | CASNWCRLWNEQFF
TRBJ2-1 | TRBV6-6 | . | . | TGTGCCAGCAGTTACGGAGCTCGGGTCGACAATGAGCAGTTCTTC | CASSYGARVDNEQFF
TRBJ2-2 | TRBV7-3 | . | TRBD2 | TGTGCCAGCAGCTTAATTCCGTTAGCGGGAGGGCCGAACACCGGGGAGCTGTTTTTT | CASSLIPLAGGPNTGELFF
TRBJ2-7 | TRBV5-1 | . | TRBD1 | TGCGCCAGCAGCTTGGGCGGGACAGGAGGCCTCGAGCAGTACTTC | CASSLGGTGGLEQYF
TRBJ1-5 | TRBV1 | . | . | TGCACCAGCAGCCCAGGGTCCTCGACCTATCAGCCCCAGCATTTT | CTSSPGSSTYQPQHF
TRBJ2-3 | TRBV19 | . | . | TGTGCCAGTAGTGTCCAGGGGGGGGATACGCAGTATTTT | CASSVQGGDTQYF
TRBJ2-1 | TRBV14 | . | TRBD2 | TGTGCCAGCAGCCAAGATTTCCAGCGGGAGAGGGGTGAGCAGTTCTTC | CASSQDFQRERGEQFF
TRBJ2-1 | TRBV11-2 | . | . | TGTGCCAGCAGCCCGTGGGGGTTCAATGAGCAGTTCTTC | CASSPWGFNEQFF
TRBJ2-3 | TRBV5-6 | . | TRBD2 | TGTGCCAGCAGCTTTCTAGCGGGAGTGGGCACAGATACGCAGTATTTT | CASSFLAGVGTDTQYF
TRBJ2-1 | TRBV21-1 | once | . | TGTGCCAGCAGCATAAGGGACGGGACTAGCGCGTACAATGAGCAGTTCTTC | CASSIRDGTSAYNEQFF
TRBJ2-1 | TRBV9 | . | . | TGTGCCAGCAGCGTAGTCGGGGGCGAGACTCGCAATGAGCAGTTCTTC | CASSVVGGETRNEQFF
TRBJ2-5 | TRBV25-1 | . | . | TGTGCCAGCAGTGAATCCCAGGGGTTCGGACAAGAGACCCAGTACTTC | CASSESQGFGQETQYF
TRBJ2-7 | TRBV27 | . | TRBD1 | TGTGCCAGCGGCTATGGGGACAGGACCTACGAGCAGTACTTC | CASGYGDRTYEQYF
TRBJ2-7 | TRBV19 | . | TRBD2 | TGTGCCAGTAGTATCACTAGCGGGGGTTACGAGCAGTACTTC | CASSITSGGYEQYF
TRBJ2-2 | TRBV4-3 | . | . | TGCGCCAGCAGCCAAGATGTGTGGTCCGCGAACACCGGGGAGCTGTTTTTT | CASSQDVWSANTGELFF
TRBJ2-6 | TRBV12-5 | . | . | TGTGCTAGTGGTTTGTTTCGGGGGGCTGTTAACTCTGGGGCCAACGTCCTGACTTTC | CASGLFRGAVNSGANVLTF
TRBJ2-5 | TRBV11-2 | . | TRBD1 | TGTGCCAGCAGCTTAGGGGACAGCCGCCAAGAGACCCAGTACTTC | CASSLGDSRQETQYF
TRBJ1-1 | TRBV7-2 | . | . | TGTGCCAGCAGCCCTACATGGGGGGAGGGGAACACTGAAGCTTTCTTT | CASSPTWGEGNTEAFF
TRBJ2-7 | TRBV2 | . | TRBD2 | TGTGCCAGCAGTGATTATATCTTAGCGGGTTCGACAAATGACTACGAGCAGTACTTC | CASSDYILAGSTNDYEQYF
TRBJ2-7 | TRBV9 | . | TRBD2 | TGTGCCAGCTCCCCCGTGGGAGGGAACTACGAGCAGTACTTC | CASSPVGGNYEQYF
TRBJ2-7 | TRBV28 | . | . | TGTGCCAGCACCGCGGGACTTAGCTTCCACGAGCAGTACTTC | CASTAGLSFHEQYF
TRBJ2-1 | TRBV28 | . | . | TGTGCCAGCAGTTTATGGGACCCAAGGGGAAGTAATCCCTACAATGAGCAGTTCTTC | CASSLWDPRGSNPYNEQFF
TRBJ2-3 | TRBV15 | . | . | TGTGCCACCACCCGGGGGAGTACGGATACGCAGTATTTT | CATTRGSTDTQYF
TRBJ2-7 | TRBV6-1 | . | TRBD1 | TGTGCCAGCAATTCCGGGACAGGGTACTACGAGCAGTACTTC | CASNSGTGYYEQYF
TRBJ2-5 | TRBV11-3 | . | . | TGTGCCAGCAGTCAAGGGGGGGGAGAGACCCAGTACTTC | CASSQGGGETQYF
TRBJ2-1 | TRBV7-3 | . | TRBD2 | TGTGCCAGCAGCCCCTTGGCGGGAGTTAACTACAATGAGCAGTTCTTC | CASSPLAGVNYNEQFF
TRBJ2-7 | TRBV11-2 | . | TRBD2 | TGTGCCAGCAGCGAGCAGAAGTCTGGGGGATCTAGCGGGATCTACGAGCAGTACTTC | CASSEQKSGGSSGIYEQYF
TRBJ1-1 | TRBV5-1 | . | . | TGCGCCAGCAGCTTGACCATAGCGGGGACTGAAGCTTTCTTT | CASSLTIAGTEAFF
TRBJ2-7 | TRBV7-8 | . | . | TGTGCCAGCAGCTCAGTTTCCTACGAGCAGTACTTC | CASSSVSYEQYF
TRBJ1-3 | TRBV7-2 | . | . | TGTGCCAGCAGCTTTTCACAGGGTGGAAACACCATATATTTT | CASSFSQGGNTIYF
TRBJ1-1 | TRBV19 | once | . | TGTGCCAGTAGTATTCCCTGGGGGGGGAACACTGAAGCTTTCTTT | CASSIPWGGNTEAFF
TRBJ1-2 | TRBV10-2 | . | . | TGCGCCAGCAGTGAACTGGCCTTGTCCGGATATGGCTACACCTTC | CASSELALSGYGYTF
TRBJ2-6 | TRBV29-1 | . | . | TGCAGCGCTCGGGAGTATAGCTCTGGGGCCAACGTCCTGACTTTC | CSAREYSSGANVLTF
TRBJ2-6 | TRBV7-9 | . | . | TGTGCCAGCAGCTTAGTGGGCTCTGGGGCCAACGTCCTGACTTTC | CASSLVGSGANVLTF
TRBJ2-7 | TRBV25-1 | . | TRBD2 | TGTGCCAGCAGTGGGTTGGGGACTAGCGCGACCTACGAGCAGTACTTC | CASSGLGTSATYEQYF
TRBJ2-7 | TRBV5-4 | . | . | TGTGCCAGCAGCTTGAACGGGCAGAACTCCTACGAGCAGTACTTC | CASSLNGQNSYEQYF
TRBJ2-2 | TRBV27 | . | . | TGTGCCAGCAGCCCCATCGTTCCCCTAAACCGGGGGCTGTTTTTT | CASSPIVPLNRGLFF
TRBJ2-2 | TRBV29-1 | . | TRBD1 | TGCAGCGCCCTCCGGGACAGGAACACCGGGGAGCTGTTTTTT | CSALRDRNTGELFF
TRBJ1-5 | TRBV7-2 | . | TRBD1 | TGTGCCAGCAGTCTAGGACAGGGGGCGAATGTAGGACAGCCCCAGCATTTT | CASSLGQGANVGQPQHF
TRBJ2-1 | TRBV5-1 | . | TRBD1 | TGCGCCAGCAGCCACCTGACGGGCAGGGGGCTCCACAATGAGCAGTTCTTC | CASSHLTGRGLHNEQFF
TRBJ2-7 | TRBV27 | . | TRBD2 | TGTGCCAGCAAACGAAGCGGGAGTAGCCACGAGCAGTACTTC | CASKRSGSSHEQYF
TRBJ1-5 | TRBV19 | . | TRBD1 | TGTGCCAGTAGTAAAAAAAGGACAGGACCCTATAGCAATCAGCCCCAGCATTTT | CASSKKRTGPYSNQPQHF
TRBJ2-7 | TRBV2 | . | TRBD2 | TGTGCCAGCAGTGGGACCAGCGGGAGGAACCAATACGAGCAGTACTTC | CASSGTSGRNQYEQYF
TRBJ1-1 | TRBV5-5 | . | . | TGTGCCAGCAGCGAACAAGGAAACACTGAAGCTTTCTTT | CASSEQGNTEAFF
TRBJ1-2 | TRBV18 | . | . | TGTGCCAGCTCATACTTACAGGATTGGAGGGGAGGCTACACCTTC | CASSYLQDWRGGYTF
TRBJ2-1 | TRBV7-9 | . | TRBD2 | TGTGCCAGCAGCTTAAGTACTAGCGGGAGGTTGTTCTTC | CASSLSTSGRLFF
TRBJ2-7 | TRBV9 | . | . | TGTGCCAGCAGCGTAGCTGAGGGGGGCTACGAGCAGTACTTC | CASSVAEGGYEQYF
TRBJ1-5 | TRBV6-1 | once | . | TGTGCCAGCAGTGCCCCTCAGCCCCAGCATTTT | CASSAPQPQHF
TRBJ2-3 | TRBV7-2 | . | . | TGTGCCAGCAGCCGCAGGGGATCCGATACGCAGTATTTT | CASSRRGSDTQYF
TRBJ2-7 | TRBV19 | . | TRBD1 | TGTGCCAGTAGTATAGGTAGGGGGCGCACCTACGAGCAGTACTTC | CASSIGRGRTYEQYF
TRBJ1-5 | TRBV23-1 | once | TRBD1 | TGCGCCAGCACGACAGGGGTTCAGCCCCAGCATTTT | CASTTGVQPQHF
TRBJ1-5 | TRBV2 | . | TRBD1 | TGTGCCAGCAGAGAGGACAGGGCCGGCAATCAGCCCCAGCATTTT | CASREDRAGNQPQHF
TRBJ1-1 | TRBV5-1 | . | . | TGCGCCAGCAGCCAGGTGAACACTGAAGCTTTCTTT | CASSQVNTEAFF
TRBJ1-2 | TRBV7-9 | . | . | TGTGCCAGCAGCTTAGTTAGGCAGCAGATCCTCACCTTC | CASSLVRQQILTF
TRBJ2-7 | TRBV4-1 | . | TRBD2 | TGCGCCAGCAGCCAAGGGGCACTAGCGGGAGGGGCCTACGAGCAGTACTTC | CASSQGALAGGAYEQYF